The 5 T cell receptor beta chains given below trace back to one sample, sequenced in a study of T cells in Graves' hyperthyroidism and ophthalmopathy. RNA transcripts served as the template for amplifying TCR beta CDR3 regions. HTBI primers were employed in a first-round RT-PCR of the TCR CDR3. TCRdb independently ran MiXCR on the multiplex PCR reads; one entry per CDR3 protein. The sample includes around 400,000 distinct CDR3 sequences, roughly an eighth of them seen just once. Sequencing input: blood. These receptors all stem from a woman in her late teens or twenties with Graves' hyperthyroidism.

This clonotype occurred many times. The V and J genes are TRBV7-8 and TRBJ2-1, with 8 bases fitting TRBD2. The junction had 6 bases not matched to a gene; V was cut back by 3 bases and J by 8 bases. This CDR3 has 14 residues. CDR1 SGHVS and CDR2 FQNEAQ come from the germline V gene. The CDR3 sequence: CASSFGGLGDEQFF. CDR3 DNA: TGTGCCAGCAGCTTCGGGGGACTAGGTGATGAGCAGTTCTTC.

This clonotype was counted at least ten times. This rearrangement joins TRBV5-1 to TRBJ2-1; 10 bases fit TRBD2. Trimming cost V 4 bases and J 8 bases; bases outside gene matches: 15. Germline assignment: CDR1 SGHRS and CDR2 YFSETQ. The CDR3 has 17 residues. The CDR3 is CASSPVGAGGRSDEQFF. The CDR3 coding sequence is TGCGCCAGCAGCCCAGTAGGAGCGGGGGGGCGGAGCGATGAGCAGTTCTTC.

Ten or more counts support this clonotype. The chain recombines TRBV5-6 with TRBJ1-2; D not resolved. The V gene's germline CDR1 is SGHDT and CDR2 YYEEEE. Between the trimmed V and J ends, which lost 4 bases and 1 base, there was a span of 11 bases. The CDR3 consists of 14 residues. Here the CDR3 reads CASSQLGSNYGYTF. CDR3 in DNA: TGTGCCAGCAGCCAGTTGGGAAGTAACTATGGCTACACCTTC.

This clonotype has a count of ten or more. This chain joins TRBV6-1 and TRBJ2-3; 10 bases line up with TRBD2. Looked up from germline, CDR1 is MNHNS and CDR2 is SASEGT. The CDR3 contains 18 residues. Trimming at V came to 3 bases and at J to 4 bases, leaving 13 bases not matched to a gene. CDR3 protein: CASSETRSGGARADTQYF. For the CDR3, the DNA is TGTGCCAGCAGTGAGACTAGGAGCGGGGGGGCGCGGGCAGATACGCAGTATTTT.

The rearrangement joins TRBV7-2 to TRBJ2-3; a possible D gene is TRBD2 (6 bases). The CDR3 is 14 residues long. From germline, CDR1 is SGHTA and CDR2 FQGNSA. Trimming took off 3 bases at V and 8 bases at J, with 15 bases between the two ends. CDR3 nucleotides: TGTGCCAGCAGCTTTGGCGGCGGGACGACTACGCAGTATTTT. Amino acids: CASSFGGGTTTQYF.